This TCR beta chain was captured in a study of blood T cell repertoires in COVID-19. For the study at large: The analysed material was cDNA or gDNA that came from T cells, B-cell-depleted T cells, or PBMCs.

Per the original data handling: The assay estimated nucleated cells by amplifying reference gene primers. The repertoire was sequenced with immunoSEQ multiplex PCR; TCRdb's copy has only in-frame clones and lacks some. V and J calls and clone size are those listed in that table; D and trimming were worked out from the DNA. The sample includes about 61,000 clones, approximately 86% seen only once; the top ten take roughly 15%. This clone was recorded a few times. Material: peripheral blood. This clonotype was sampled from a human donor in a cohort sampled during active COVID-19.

The CDR3 spells CASSELGGETYEQYF. The CDR3 nucleotides are TGTGCCAGCTCAGAATTGGGGGGGGAGACCTACGAGCAGTACTTC. The V gene is TRBV18, the J gene TRBJ2-7, with 7 bases lining up with TRBD2. The CDR3 spans 15 residues. With 5 bases clipped from V and 2 bases from J, the junction kept 9 bases outside the gene matches. In germline, CDR1 is KGHSH, CDR2 LQKENI.